This T cell receptor beta chain was captured by sequencing in a study of shared clonotypes between healthy human individuals. Assay: immunoSEQ multiplex PCR; the TCRdb copy retains only in-frame clones and omits some. The sample has about 2 million clones; approximately 95% are singletons. V was pared by 0 bases and J by 2 bases, with 4 bases of the junction left unmatched. The CDR3 is made up of 16 amino acids. CDR1 SGHTS and CDR2 YDEGEE come from the germline V gene. The naive CD8 subset, CD45RO-negative cells positively selected for CCR7, excluded terminally differentiated effector memory CD45RA+ cells. Note on this clone: Its antigen is not known.

Study findings and constraints: Rarefaction showed sorted-subset sequencing was incomplete despite large depth. Limitation of the genetic and exposure-history diversity represented came from the few donors.

The TCR sequence derives from a man aged 18 to 35 in good health. The material sequenced was naive CD8+ T cells sorted from blood. This sequence joins TRBV5-8 and TRBJ2-3; 9 bases map to TRBD2. The CDR3 DNA reads TGTGCCAGCAGCTTGGAGCTAGCGGGACTCACAGATACGCAGTATTTT. It encodes CASSLELAGLTDTQYF.